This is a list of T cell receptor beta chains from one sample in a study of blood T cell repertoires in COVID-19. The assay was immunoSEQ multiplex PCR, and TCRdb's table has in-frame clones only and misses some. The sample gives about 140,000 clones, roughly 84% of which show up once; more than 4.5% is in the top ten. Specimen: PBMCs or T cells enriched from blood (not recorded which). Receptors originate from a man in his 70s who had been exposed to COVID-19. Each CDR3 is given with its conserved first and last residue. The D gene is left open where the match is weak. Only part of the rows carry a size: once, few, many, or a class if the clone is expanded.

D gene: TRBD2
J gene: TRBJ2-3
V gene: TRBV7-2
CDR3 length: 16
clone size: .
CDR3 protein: CASSLRLAASTDTQYF
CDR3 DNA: TGTGCCAGCAGCCTTCGACTAGCGGCAAGCACAGATACGCAGTATTTT

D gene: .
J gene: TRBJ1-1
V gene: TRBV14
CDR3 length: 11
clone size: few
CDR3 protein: CASRSFSEAFF
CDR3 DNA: TGTGCCAGCAGATCGTTTAGTGAAGCTTTCTTT

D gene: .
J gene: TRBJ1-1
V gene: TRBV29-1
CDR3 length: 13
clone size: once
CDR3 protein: CSVGPATGTEAFF
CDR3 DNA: TGCAGCGTTGGGCCCGCCACGGGCACTGAAGCTTTCTTT

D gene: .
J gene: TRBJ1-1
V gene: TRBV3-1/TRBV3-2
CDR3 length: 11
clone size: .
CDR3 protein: CASSFESEAFF
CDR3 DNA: TGTGCCAGCAGCTTCGAGTCGGAAGCTTTCTTT

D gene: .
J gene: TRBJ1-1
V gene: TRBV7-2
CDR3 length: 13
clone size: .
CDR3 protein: CASSLGERREAFF
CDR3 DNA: TGTGCCAGCAGCTTAGGAGAAAGGAGAGAAGCTTTCTTT

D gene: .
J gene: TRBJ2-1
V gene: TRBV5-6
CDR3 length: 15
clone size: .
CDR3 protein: CASGAPTGSYNEQFF
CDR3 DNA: TGTGCCAGCGGGGCCCCGACAGGATCCTACAATGAGCAGTTCTTC

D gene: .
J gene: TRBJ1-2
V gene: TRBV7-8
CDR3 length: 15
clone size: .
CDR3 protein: CASSSFEGRNSGYTF
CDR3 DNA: TGTGCCAGCAGCTCCTTCGAGGGTCGGAATTCTGGCTACACCTTC

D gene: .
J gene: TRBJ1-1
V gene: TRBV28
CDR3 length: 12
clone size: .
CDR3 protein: CASSLQNTEAFF
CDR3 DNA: TGTGCCAGCAGTTTACAGAACACTGAAGCTTTCTTT

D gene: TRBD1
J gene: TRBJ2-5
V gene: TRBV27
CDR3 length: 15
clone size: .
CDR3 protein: CASSSGQGSRETQYF
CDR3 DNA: TGTGCCAGCAGTTCCGGACAGGGGAGCAGGGAGACCCAGTACTTC

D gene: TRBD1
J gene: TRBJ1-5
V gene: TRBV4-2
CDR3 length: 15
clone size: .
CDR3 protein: CASSQESGGGQPQHF
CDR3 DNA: TGTGCCAGCAGCCAAGAATCAGGGGGAGGTCAGCCCCAGCATTTT

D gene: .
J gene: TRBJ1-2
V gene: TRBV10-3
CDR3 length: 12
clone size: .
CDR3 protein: CAIRGDEYGYTF
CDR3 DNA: TGTGCCATCAGGGGAGATGAGTATGGCTACACCTTC

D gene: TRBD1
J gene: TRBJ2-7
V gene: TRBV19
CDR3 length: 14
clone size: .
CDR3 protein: CASSPDRGKPKQYF
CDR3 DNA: TGTGCCAGTAGTCCCGACAGGGGGAAACCAAAGCAGTACTTC

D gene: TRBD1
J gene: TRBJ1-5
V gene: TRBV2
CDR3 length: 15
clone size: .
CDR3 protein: CASSAGTGGGQPQHF
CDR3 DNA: TGTGCCAGCAGTGCGGGGACAGGGGGCGGTCAGCCCCAGCATTTT

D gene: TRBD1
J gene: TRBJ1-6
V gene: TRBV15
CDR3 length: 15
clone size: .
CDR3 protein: CATSSRTGSNSPLHF
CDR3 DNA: TGTGCCACCAGCAGTCGGACAGGGAGTAATTCACCCCTCCACTTT

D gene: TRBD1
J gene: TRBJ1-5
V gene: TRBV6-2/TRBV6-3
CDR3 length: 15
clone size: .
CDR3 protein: CASRPNDRGAQPQHF
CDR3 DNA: TGTGCCAGCAGGCCTAACGACAGGGGAGCTCAGCCCCAGCATTTT

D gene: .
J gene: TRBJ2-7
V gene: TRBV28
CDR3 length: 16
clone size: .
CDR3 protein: CASSPTDPRGKNEQYF
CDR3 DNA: TGTGCCAGCAGTCCCACGGACCCCCGGGGGAAAAACGAGCAGTACTTC

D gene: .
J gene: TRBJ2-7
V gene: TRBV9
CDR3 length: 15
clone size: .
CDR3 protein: CASSVAAGQNYEQYF
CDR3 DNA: TGTGCCAGCAGCGTAGCGGCCGGACAGAACTACGAGCAGTACTTC

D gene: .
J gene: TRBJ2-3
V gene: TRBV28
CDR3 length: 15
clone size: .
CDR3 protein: CASSPGGASTDTQYF
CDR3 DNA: TGTGCCAGCAGCCCGGGTGGAGCTAGCACAGATACGCAGTATTTT

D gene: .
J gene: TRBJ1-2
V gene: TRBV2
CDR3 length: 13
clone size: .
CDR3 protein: CASTVEAAGGYTF
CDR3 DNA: TGTGCCAGCACCGTAGAGGCAGCCGGCGGCTACACCTTC

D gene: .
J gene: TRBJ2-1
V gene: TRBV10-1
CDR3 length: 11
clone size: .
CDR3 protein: CASSELGEQFF
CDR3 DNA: TGCGCCAGCAGTGAACTCGGTGAGCAGTTCTTC

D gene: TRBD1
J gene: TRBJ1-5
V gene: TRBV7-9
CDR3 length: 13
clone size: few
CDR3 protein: CASSRQGSQPQHF
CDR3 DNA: TGTGCCAGCAGCAGACAGGGGAGTCAGCCCCAGCATTTT

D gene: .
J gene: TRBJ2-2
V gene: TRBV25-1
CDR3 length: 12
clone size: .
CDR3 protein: CASRRQTGELFF
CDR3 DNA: TGTGCCAGCAGACGACAGACCGGGGAGCTGTTTTTT

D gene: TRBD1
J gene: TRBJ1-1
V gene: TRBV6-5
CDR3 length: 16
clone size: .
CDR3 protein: CASSYPGTGRNTEAFF
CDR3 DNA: TGTGCCAGCAGTTACCCCGGGACAGGGCGGAACACTGAAGCTTTCTTT

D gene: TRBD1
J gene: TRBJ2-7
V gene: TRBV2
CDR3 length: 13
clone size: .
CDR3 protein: CASSGQGAREQYF
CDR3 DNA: TGTGCCAGCAGTGGACAGGGGGCAAGGGAGCAGTACTTC

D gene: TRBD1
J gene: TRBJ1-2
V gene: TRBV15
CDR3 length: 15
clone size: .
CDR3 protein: CATSRASLMGTGLAF
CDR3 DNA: TGTGCCACCAGCAGAGCGAGCCTTATGGGGACAGGGTTGGCCTTC

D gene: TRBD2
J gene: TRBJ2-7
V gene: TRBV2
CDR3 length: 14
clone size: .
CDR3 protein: CASSIQARGDEQYF
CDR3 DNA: TGTGCCAGCAGTATTCAGGCCCGGGGGGACGAGCAGTACTTC

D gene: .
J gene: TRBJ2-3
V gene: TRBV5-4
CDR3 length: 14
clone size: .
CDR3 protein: CASSEDSYTDTQYF
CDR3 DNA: TGTGCCAGCAGCGAGGACAGCTACACAGATACGCAGTATTTT

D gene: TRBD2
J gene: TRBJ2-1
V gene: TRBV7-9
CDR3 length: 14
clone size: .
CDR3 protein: CASSPGGTSGRGFF
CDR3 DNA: TGTGCCAGCAGCCCAGGGGGGACTAGCGGGAGAGGGTTCTTC

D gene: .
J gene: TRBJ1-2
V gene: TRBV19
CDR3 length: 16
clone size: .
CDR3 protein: CASSRTTVTTNYGYTF
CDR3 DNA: TGTGCCAGTAGTCGGACGACAGTTACTACCAACTATGGCTACACCTTC

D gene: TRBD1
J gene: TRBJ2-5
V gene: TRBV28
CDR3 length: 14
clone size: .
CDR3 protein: CASSLTGTGGAQYF
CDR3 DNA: TGTGCCAGCAGTTTAACGGGGACAGGAGGGGCCCAGTACTTC

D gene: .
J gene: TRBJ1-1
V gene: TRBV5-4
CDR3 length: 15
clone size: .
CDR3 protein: CASSLDEGAGTEAFF
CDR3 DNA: TGTGCCAGCAGCTTGGATGAGGGCGCCGGCACTGAAGCTTTCTTT

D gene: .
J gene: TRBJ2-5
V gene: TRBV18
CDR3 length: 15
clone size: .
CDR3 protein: CASSEREPLQETQYF
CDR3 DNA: TGTGCCAGCTCAGAGCGAGAGCCCCTACAAGAGACCCAGTACTTC

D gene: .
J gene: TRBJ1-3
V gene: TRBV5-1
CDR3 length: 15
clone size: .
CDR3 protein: CASSFDSYSGNTIYF
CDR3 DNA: TGCGCCAGCAGCTTCGACAGCTACTCTGGAAACACCATATATTTT

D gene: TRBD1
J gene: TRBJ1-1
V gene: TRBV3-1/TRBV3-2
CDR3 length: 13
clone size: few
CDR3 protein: CASSQGGQGEAFF
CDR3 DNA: TGTGCCAGCAGCCAAGGGGGACAGGGGGAAGCTTTCTTT

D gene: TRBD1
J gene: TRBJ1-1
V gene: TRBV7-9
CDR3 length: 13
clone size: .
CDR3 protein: CASSPQGAAEAFF
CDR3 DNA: TGTGCCAGCAGCCCTCAGGGGGCCGCTGAAGCTTTCTTT

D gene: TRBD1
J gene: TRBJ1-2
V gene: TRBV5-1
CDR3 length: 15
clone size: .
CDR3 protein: CASSPSSTGAPGYTF
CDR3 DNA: TGCGCCAGCAGCCCTTCCTCGACAGGGGCCCCTGGCTACACCTTC

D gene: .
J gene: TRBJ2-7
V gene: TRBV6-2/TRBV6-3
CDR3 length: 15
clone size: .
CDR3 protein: CASSRGSVEGYEQYF
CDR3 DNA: TGTGCCAGCAGTCGGGGCTCCGTGGAGGGGTACGAGCAGTACTTC

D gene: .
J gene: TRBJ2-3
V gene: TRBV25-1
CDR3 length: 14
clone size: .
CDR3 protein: CASKEDTATDTQYF
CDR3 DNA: TGTGCCAGCAAAGAAGACACGGCCACAGATACGCAGTATTTT

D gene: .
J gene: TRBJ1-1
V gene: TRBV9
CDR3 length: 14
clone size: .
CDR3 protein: CASSVVDGGTEAFF
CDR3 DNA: TGTGCCAGCAGCGTAGTTGACGGGGGAACTGAAGCTTTCTTT

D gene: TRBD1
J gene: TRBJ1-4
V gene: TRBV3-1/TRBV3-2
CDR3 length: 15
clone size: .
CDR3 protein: CASSLGQGGIEKLFF
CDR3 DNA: TGTGCCAGCAGCCTGGGACAGGGGGGAATAGAAAAACTGTTTTTT

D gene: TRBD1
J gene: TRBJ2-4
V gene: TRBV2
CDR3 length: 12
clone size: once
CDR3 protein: CASRGDSPLQYF
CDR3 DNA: TGTGCCAGCAGAGGGGACAGCCCTCTTCAGTACTTC

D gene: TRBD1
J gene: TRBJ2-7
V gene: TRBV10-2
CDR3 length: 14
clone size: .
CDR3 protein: CASSESGTVYEQYF
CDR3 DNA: TGCGCCAGCAGTGAGTCGGGGACAGTCTACGAGCAGTACTTC

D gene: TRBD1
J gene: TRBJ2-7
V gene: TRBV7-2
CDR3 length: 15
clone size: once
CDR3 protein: CASSPRTGGGYEQYF
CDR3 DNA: TGTGCCAGCAGCCCCAGGACAGGGGGCGGTTACGAGCAGTACTTC

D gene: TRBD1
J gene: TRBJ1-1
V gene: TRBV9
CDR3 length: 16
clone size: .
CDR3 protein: CASSEGTGVMNTEAFF
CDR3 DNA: TGTGCCAGCAGCGAGGGGACAGGGGTTATGAACACTGAAGCTTTCTTT

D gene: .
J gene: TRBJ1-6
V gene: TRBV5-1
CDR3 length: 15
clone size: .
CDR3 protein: CASSSQGPPNSPLHF
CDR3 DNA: TGCGCCAGCAGCTCCCAGGGTCCCCCAAATTCACCCCTCCACTTT

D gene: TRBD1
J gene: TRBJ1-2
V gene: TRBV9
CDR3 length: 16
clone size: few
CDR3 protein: CASSSLPTGGYYGYTF
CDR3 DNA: TGTGCCAGCAGCTCGTTGCCCACAGGGGGCTACTATGGCTACACCTTC

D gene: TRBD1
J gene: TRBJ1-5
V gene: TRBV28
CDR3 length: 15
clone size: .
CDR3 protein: CASNPRGRVNQPQHF
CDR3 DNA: TGTGCCAGCAACCCCAGGGGGCGCGTCAATCAGCCCCAGCATTTT

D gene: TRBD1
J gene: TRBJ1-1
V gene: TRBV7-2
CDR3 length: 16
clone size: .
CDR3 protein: CASSLAQGTGYTEAFF
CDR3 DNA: TGTGCCAGCAGCTTAGCCCAAGGGACAGGATACACTGAAGCTTTCTTT

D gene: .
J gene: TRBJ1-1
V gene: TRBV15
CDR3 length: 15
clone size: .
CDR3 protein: CATSRGDLPNTEAFF
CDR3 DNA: TGTGCCACCAGCCGGGGGGACTTACCGAACACTGAAGCTTTCTTT

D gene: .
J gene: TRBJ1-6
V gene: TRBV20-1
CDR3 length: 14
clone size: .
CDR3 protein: CSASIAGWQSPLHF
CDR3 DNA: TGCAGTGCTAGTATCGCAGGGTGGCAATCACCCCTCCACTTT

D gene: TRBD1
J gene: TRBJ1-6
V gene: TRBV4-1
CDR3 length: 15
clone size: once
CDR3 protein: CASSQGQGQHSPLHF
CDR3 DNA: TGCGCCAGCAGCCAAGGACAGGGGCAACATTCACCCCTCCACTTT

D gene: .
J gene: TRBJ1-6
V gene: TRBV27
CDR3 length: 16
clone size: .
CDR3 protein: CASSLSPRTGNSPLHF
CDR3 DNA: TGTGCCAGCAGTTTATCCCCCCGGACGGGGAATTCACCCCTCCACTTT

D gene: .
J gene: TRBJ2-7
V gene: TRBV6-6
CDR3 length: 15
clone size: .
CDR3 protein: CASTPGRQFSYEQYF
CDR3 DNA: TGTGCCAGCACCCCAGGAAGACAGTTCTCCTACGAGCAGTACTTC

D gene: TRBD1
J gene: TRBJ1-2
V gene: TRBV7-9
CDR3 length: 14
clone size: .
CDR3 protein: CASSLVGDRAGYTF
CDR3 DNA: TGTGCCAGCAGCTTAGTAGGCGACAGGGCAGGCTACACCTTC

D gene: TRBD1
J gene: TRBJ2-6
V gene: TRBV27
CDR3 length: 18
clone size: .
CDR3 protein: CASSPRDRGFSGANVLTF
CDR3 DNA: TGTGCCAGCAGTCCACGGGACAGGGGGTTCTCTGGGGCCAACGTCCTGACTTTC